The following is a T cell receptor beta chain sequence with its context. V lost 5 bases and J lost 3, with 12 bases in between. Germline CDR1 reads SGHRS; CDR2 reads YFSETQ. The CDR3 runs to 15 residues. Using immunoSEQ multiplex PCR, the repertoire was profiled, and TCRdb retains in-frame clones only, with some absent. The sample consists of thousands of clones, approximately 40% of them appearing once. This entry comes from a study of CXCR4 blockade with PD-1 therapy in pancreatic cancer. Sequencing was done on a sample of tumor tissue. This clonotype was sampled from a human donor with pancreatic ductal adenocarcinoma. The genes are TRBV5-1 and TRBJ1-6; D is uncertain. The CDR3 nucleotides are TGCGCCAGCAGGTTTGCGGGGAACTATAATTCACCCCTCCACTTT. Encoded protein: CASRFAGNYNSPLHF.